The present TCR beta chain was sequenced within a study of tumor-infiltrating lymphocytes in localized non-small cell lung cancer. Study-wide context: Each patient gave resected tumor and non-adjacent uninvolved lung tissue. Findings of the study overall: No T-cell fraction difference was seen between IM1 and IM2 tumors. Not all patients were TCR sequenced, owing to tissue quantity.

Data came from immunoSEQ multiplex PCR; TCRdb stores just in-frame clones and leaves some out. Of about 17,000 clones in the sample, 70% to 90% were seen once. This clone was seen only a few times. Its antigen remains unidentified. The source material was uninvolved lung tissue not adjacent to the tumor. The origin of this receptor is a human donor with non-small cell lung cancer.

CDR3 sequence: CASLGGIWTF. CDR3 DNA sequence: TGTGCCAGTCTAGGGGGGATTTGGACCTTC. This sequence joins TRBV19 and TRBJ1-2; D perhaps matches TRBD1 (6 bases). The CDR3 runs to 10 residues. The ends were cut back, 8 bases at V and 14 bases at J, with 15 bases in the middle. Germline V lookup: CDR1 LNHDA, CDR2 SQIVND (reference sequence).